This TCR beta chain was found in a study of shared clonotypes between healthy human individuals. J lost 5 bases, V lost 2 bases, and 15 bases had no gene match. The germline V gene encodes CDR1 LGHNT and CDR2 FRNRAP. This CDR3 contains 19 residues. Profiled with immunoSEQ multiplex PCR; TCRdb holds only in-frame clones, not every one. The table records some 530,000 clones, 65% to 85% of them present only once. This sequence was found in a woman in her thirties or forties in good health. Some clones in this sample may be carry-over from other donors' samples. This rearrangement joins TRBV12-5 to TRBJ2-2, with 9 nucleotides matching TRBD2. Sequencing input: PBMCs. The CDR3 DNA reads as TGTGCTAGTGGTTTGCTCTCCGGGACTAGCCGAGGCCGAACCGGGGAGCTGTTTTTT. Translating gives CASGLLSGTSRGRTGELFF.